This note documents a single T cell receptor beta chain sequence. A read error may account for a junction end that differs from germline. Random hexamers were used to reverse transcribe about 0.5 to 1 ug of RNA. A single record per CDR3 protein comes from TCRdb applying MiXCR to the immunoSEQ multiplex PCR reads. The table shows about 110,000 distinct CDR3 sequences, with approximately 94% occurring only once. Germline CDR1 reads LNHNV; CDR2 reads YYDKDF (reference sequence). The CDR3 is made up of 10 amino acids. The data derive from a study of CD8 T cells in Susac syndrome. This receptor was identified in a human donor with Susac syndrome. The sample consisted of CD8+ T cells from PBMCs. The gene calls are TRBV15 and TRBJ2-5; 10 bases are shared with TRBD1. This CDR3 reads CATRGQGGNF. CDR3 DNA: TGTGCCACCAGAGGACAGGGGGGGAACTTC.